The rows below give T cell receptor beta chains drawn from one sample of a study of T cell changes during pregnancy in multiple sclerosis. TCRdb keeps only in-frame clones here, not all; method: immunoSEQ multiplex PCR. Of about 110,000 clones listed, 92% are singletons. Sequencing used peripheral blood, obtained after pregnancy. The receptors were sampled from a female donor with multiple sclerosis, enrolled in a pregnancy study. Each CDR3 is given with its conserved first and last residue. The D gene is left open where the match is weak. Size is omitted from some rows. Given values are once, few, many or a class for expanded clones.

clone_size,cdr3_length,v_call,d_call,j_call,cdr3_aa,cdr3_nt
-,15,TRBV11-2,TRBD1,TRBJ1-1,CASSFEGTGNTEAFF,TGTGCCAGCAGCTTTGAGGGGACAGGGAACACTGAAGCTTTCTTT
-,14,TRBV19,-,TRBJ2-2,CASSMFRNTGELFF,TGTGCCAGTAGTATGTTCAGGAATACCGGGGAGCTGTTTTTT
once,13,TRBV11-2,-,TRBJ1-2,CASSPGASFLCTF,TGTGCCAGCAGCCCAGGGGCAAGTTTTTTGTGCACCTTC
-,14,TRBV19,-,TRBJ2-3,CASTGGSPTDTQYF,TGTGCCAGTACGGGCGGGTCGCCCACAGATACGCAGTATTTT
few,16,TRBV4-2,TRBD1,TRBJ1-6,CASSQGEGQRNSPLHF,TGTGCCAGCAGCCAAGGCGAGGGACAGCGCAATTCACCCCTCCACTTT
-,15,TRBV2,-,TRBJ2-7,CASSSGGSPNYEQYF,TGTGCCAGCAGTTCAGGGGGGTCCCCCAACTACGAGCAGTACTTC
-,14,TRBV25-1,-,TRBJ2-7,CASSESGPSYEQYF,TGTGCCAGCAGTGAGTCAGGGCCGTCGTACGAGCAGTACTTC
-,16,TRBV2,TRBD2,TRBJ2-1,CASSESGVYTYNEQFF,TGTGCCAGCAGTGAAAGCGGGGTATATACCTACAATGAGCAGTTCTTC
-,14,TRBV28,TRBD1,TRBJ2-3,CASTETGLQNTQYF,TGTGCCAGCACCGAGACAGGGCTACAGAATACGCAGTATTTT
once,13,TRBV2,-,TRBJ1-1,CASSRGGNTEAFF,TGTGCCAGCAGCCGCGGCGGGAACACTGAAGCTTTCTTT